Each of the 9 T cell receptor beta chains below was sequenced from the same sample in a study of CD8+ T cells in alopecia areata. Treatment reported: oral pan-JAK inhibitor, 5-10 mg twice daily. Extracted RNA was reverse transcribed into cDNA, the sequencing template. Data came from immunoSEQ multiplex PCR; TCRdb stores just in-frame clones and leaves some out. This table has 200,000 to 250,000 clones, approximately 72% appearing once. The material sequenced was CD4+ T cells sorted from blood, taken at approximately week 44, from a patient treated with tofacitinib. These receptors came from a human donor with alopecia areata.

The chain uses TRBV18 and TRBJ1-2; no reliable D call. CDR1 is KGHSH and CDR2 is LQKENI in the germline V gene. V dropped 3 bases and J dropped 3 bases, with 14 bases sitting between them. There are 15 residues in the CDR3. CDR3 nucleotides: TGTGCCAGCTCACCGAGTCCCAGCCTCGACTATGGCTACACCTTC. It yields the protein CASSPSPSLDYGYTF.

In this sample, this clone turned up a few times. The chain joins TRBV25-1 to TRBJ1-1; 7 nucleotides match TRBD1. This CDR3 is built from 14 residues. Germline V gives CDR1 MGHDK, CDR2 SYGVNS. V lost 3 bases, J lost 4 bases, and 5 bases stayed unmatched. The CDR3 here is CASSETGLTTEAFF. The DNA for the CDR3 is TGTGCCAGCAGTGAGACAGGGTTGACCACTGAAGCTTTCTTT.

The genes are TRBV7-2 and TRBJ2-3; D is uncertain. Germline assignment: CDR1 SGHTA and CDR2 FQGNSA. The CDR3 extends over 11 amino acids. The V end lost 3 bases, the J end lost 5 bases, and 3 bases lay between the germline ends. The CDR3 nucleotides are TGTGCCAGCAGCTTCGGAGATACGCAGTATTTT. This gives the protein CASSFGDTQYF. The full variable domain, completed using reference TRBV7-2 and TRBJ2-3, is GAGVSQSPSNKVTEKGKDVELRCDPISGHTALYWYRQSLGQGLEFLIYFQGNSAPDKSGLPSDRFSAERTGGSVSTLTIQRTQQEDSAVYLCASSFGDTQYFGPGTRLTVL.

The chain links TRBV7-9 to TRBJ1-1, with 10 positions matching TRBD1. The V segment lost 5 bases and the J segment 3 bases; nucleotides outside the gene matches: 6. This CDR3 has 15 amino acids. Germline V gives CDR1 SEHNR, CDR2 FQNEAQ (reference sequence). CDR3 loop: CASSARQGAYTEAFF. The CDR3 nucleotides are TGTGCCAGCAGCGCCAGACAGGGGGCGTACACTGAAGCTTTCTTT. Complete variable domain (other parts from reference TRBV7-9 and TRBJ1-1): DTGVSQNPRHKITKRGQNVTFRCDPISEHNRLYWYRQTLGQGPEFLTYFQNEAQLEKSRLLSDRFSAERPKGSFSTLEIQRTEQGDSAMYLCASSARQGAYTEAFFGQGTRLTVV.

This clone was found a few times. CDR3 region: CASGPHDSREQYF. Written as DNA, the CDR3 is TGTGCTAGTGGCCCACACGACAGTCGGGAGCAGTACTTC. The V and J genes are TRBV12-5 and TRBJ2-7, with D possibly TRBD1 on 5 matching bases. The CDR3 covers 13 residues. Trimming cost V 6 bases and J 7 bases, with 16 bases left between them. CDR1 is LGHNT and CDR2 is FRNRAP in the germline V gene.

In this sample, this clone turned up a few times. The rearrangement uses TRBV15 and TRBJ2-3, with D unresolved. Germline V gene lookup returns CDR1 LNHNV and CDR2 YYDKDF (reference sequence). The CDR3 totals 13 residues. V shed 6 bases and J shed 2 bases, with 9 bases lying between them. This chain's CDR3 is CATRAGNTDTQYF. The CDR3 bases are TGTGCCACCAGGGCAGGAAACACAGATACGCAGTATTTT.

This clone has only one observation. V and J are TRBV30 and TRBJ1-1; no reliable D call. This CDR3 comprises 12 residues. Looked up from germline, CDR1 is GTSNPN and CDR2 is SVGIG (reference sequence). Deletions cut 0 bases from V and 3 bases from J, with 5 bases between. CDR3 sequence: CAWSVQYTEAFF. CDR3 DNA: TGTGCCTGGAGTGTACAGTACACTGAAGCTTTCTTT.

This sequence joins TRBV5-1 and TRBJ2-3; no firm D call. V dropped 4 bases and J dropped 5 bases, with 8 bases sitting between them. Looked up from germline, CDR1 is SGHRS and CDR2 is YFSETQ. The CDR3 length is 12 residues. The CDR3 sequence is CASSQTEDTQYF. In DNA form, the CDR3 reads TGCGCCAGCAGCCAAACCGAAGATACGCAGTATTTT.

This chain links TRBV6-5 with TRBJ1-2, with D unclear. The V and J ends lost 5 bases and 7 bases respectively, with 8 bases between them. The CDR3 runs 11 residues. Germline-derived CDR1 and CDR2 are MNHEY and SVGAGI. CDR3 sequence reads: CASSREGGYTF. Here the CDR3 DNA reads TGTGCCAGCAGTCGGGAGGGTGGCTACACCTTC.